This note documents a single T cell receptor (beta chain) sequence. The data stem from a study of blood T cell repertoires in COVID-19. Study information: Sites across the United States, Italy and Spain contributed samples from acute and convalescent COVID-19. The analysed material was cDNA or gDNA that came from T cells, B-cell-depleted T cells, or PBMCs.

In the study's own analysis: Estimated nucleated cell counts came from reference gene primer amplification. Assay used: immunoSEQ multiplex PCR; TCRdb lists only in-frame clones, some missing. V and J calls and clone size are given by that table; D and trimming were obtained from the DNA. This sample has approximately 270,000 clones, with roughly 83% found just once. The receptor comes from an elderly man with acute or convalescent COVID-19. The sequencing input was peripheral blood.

The CDR3 loop is CASSQGVNDSPLHF. In DNA form, the CDR3 reads TGTGCCAGCAGTCAGGGGGTTAACGATTCACCCCTCCACTTT. The gene calls are TRBV6-5 and TRBJ1-6, with 7 bases identical to TRBD1. This CDR3 is 14 amino acids long. J was trimmed by 8 bases and V by 5 bases; bases with no gene match: 6. The germline gives CDR1 MNHEY, CDR2 SVGAGI.